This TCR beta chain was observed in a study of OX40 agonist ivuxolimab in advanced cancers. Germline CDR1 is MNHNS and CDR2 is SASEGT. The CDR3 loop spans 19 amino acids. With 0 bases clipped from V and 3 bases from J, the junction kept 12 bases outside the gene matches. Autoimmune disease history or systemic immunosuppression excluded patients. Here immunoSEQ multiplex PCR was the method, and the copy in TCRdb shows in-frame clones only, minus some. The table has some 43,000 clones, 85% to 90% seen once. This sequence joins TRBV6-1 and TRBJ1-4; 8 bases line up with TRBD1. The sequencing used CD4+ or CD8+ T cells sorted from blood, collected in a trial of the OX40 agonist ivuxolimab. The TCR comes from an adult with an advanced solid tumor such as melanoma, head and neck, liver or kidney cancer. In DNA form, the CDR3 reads TGTGCCAGCAGTGAAGCCGGGACAGGATTTTTGTCTGCTAATGAAAAACTGTTTTTT. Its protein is CASSEAGTGFLSANEKLFF.